Below, 28 T cell receptor beta chains from the same sample are listed, as sequenced in a study of shared clonotypes between healthy human individuals. Here immunoSEQ multiplex PCR was the method, and the copy in TCRdb shows in-frame clones only, minus some. The sample lists over 2 million clones; roughly 94% were seen once. What was sequenced was naive CD4+ T cells sorted from blood. As for subset: CD45RA+ positively selected. The receptors here all came from a man younger than 35 in good health.

The J gene is TRBJ2-4, the V gene TRBV11-2; 14 nucleotides line up with TRBD2. Germline V gene sequence: CDR1 SGHAT, CDR2 FQNNGV. This CDR3 contains 19 residues. Trimming took 0 bases from V and 2 from J; bases not matched to a gene: 6. CDR3 residues: CASSLEGLAGDGTKNIQYF. CDR3 sequence (DNA): TGTGCCAGCAGCTTAGAGGGACTAGCGGGAGACGGAACCAAAAACATTCAGTACTTC.

The chain couples TRBV5-8 to TRBJ2-3; D ambiguous. The V gene's germline CDR1 is SGHTS and CDR2 YDEGEE. CDR3 length: 11 residues. The V end lost 4 bases, the J end lost 6 bases, and 6 bases lay between the germline ends. CDR3 loop: CASSLFDTQYF. The CDR3 region has the DNA TGTGCCAGCAGCCTTTTCGATACGCAGTATTTT.

This rearrangement joins TRBV27 to TRBJ2-1; 7 positions agree with TRBD2. This CDR3 has 16 residues. The germline V gene encodes CDR1 MNHEY and CDR2 SMNVEV (reference sequence). The V and J ends lost 1 base and 8 bases, in that order; junction bases with no gene match: 11. The DNA of the CDR3 is TGTGCCAGCAGTTTATTTGTGGCTAGCGGCCGGGATGAGCAGTTCTTC. Protein sequence: CASSLFVASGRDEQFF.

The J gene is TRBJ1-6, the V gene TRBV6-1; no firm D call. This CDR3 contains 15 residues. The germline CDR1 and CDR2 sequences are MNHNS and SASEGT. V dropped 11 bases and J dropped 0 bases, with 14 bases sitting between them. CDR3 in DNA: TGTGCCGTCCCGTGGGGAAGCTCCTATAATTCACCCCTCCACTTT. Residues: CAVPWGSSYNSPLHF.

Notes on this clone: The sample contains more than one DNA sequence encoding this CDR3. The chain uses TRBV9 and TRBJ1-3; TRBD1 might be the D (5 bases). Germline-derived CDR1 and CDR2 are SGDLS and YYNGEE. Trimming removed 3 bases at V and 1 base at J, with 14 bases between. This CDR3 spans 16 amino acids. The CDR3 DNA follows: TGTGCCAGCAGCGCGAGGCAGGGCTCGTCTGGAAACACCATATATTTT. Its protein is CASSARQGSSGNTIYF.

The J gene is TRBJ1-2, the V gene TRBV15, with TRBD1 matching 9 bases. There are 16 residues in the CDR3. The germline gives CDR1 LNHNV, CDR2 YYDKDF (reference sequence). V lost 1 base and J lost 2; bases outside the gene matches: 5. This CDR3 reads CATSRGGDRANYGYTF. The CDR3 DNA reads as TGTGCCACCAGCAGAGGAGGGGACAGGGCCAACTATGGCTACACCTTC.

This chain uses TRBV10-3 with TRBJ1-5; 8 bases fit TRBD1. Trimming at V came to 2 bases and at J to 4 bases, leaving 10 bases not matched to a gene. The CDR3 is 17 amino acids. CDR1 ENHRY and CDR2 SYGVKD come from the germline V gene. CDR3 protein: CAISERVGQGGNQPQHF. As DNA, the CDR3 is TGTGCCATCAGTGAGCGTGTAGGACAGGGTGGGAATCAGCCCCAGCATTTT.

The rearrangement joins TRBV11-2 to TRBJ1-1, with D unresolved. There are 13 residues in the CDR3. V dropped 5 bases and J dropped 7 bases, with 14 bases sitting between them. CDR1 and CDR2 (germline): SGHAT, FQNNGV. CDR3 protein: CASSPQAGLEAFF. The CDR3 DNA is TGTGCCAGCAGCCCTCAGGCGGGTCTTGAAGCTTTCTTT.

V is TRBV6-1 and J is TRBJ1-4; D remains ambiguous. Per germline, CDR1 MNHNS and CDR2 SASEGT. The CDR3 totals 15 residues. With 0 bases removed from V and 7 bases from J, the gap between germline ends came to 12 bases. CDR3 DNA sequence: TGTGCCAGCAGTGAAGCACCGGGCCTCCCTGAAAAACTGTTTTTT. This gives the protein CASSEAPGLPEKLFF.

The chain is built from TRBV7-9 and TRBJ2-5; D unresolved. The germline CDR1 and CDR2 sequences are SEHNR and FQNEAQ (reference sequence). Trimming stripped 6 bases from V and 0 bases from J, with 20 bases between. The CDR3 totals 17 residues. As DNA, the CDR3 is TGTGCCAGCAGATATGTACCCGGGCCTACGTACCAAGAGACCCAGTACTTC. Its protein product is CASRYVPGPTYQETQYF.

The chain combines TRBV14 with TRBJ1-2, with D maybe TRBD1 (6 bases). The CDR3 sequence is 13 residues long. V was clipped by 5 bases and J by 8 bases, with 15 bases between them. The germline V gene encodes CDR1 SGHDN and CDR2 FVKESK. This CDR3 reads CASSNDRIRGYTF. The DNA of the CDR3 is TGTGCCAGCAGCAACGACAGGATACGAGGCTACACCTTC. The full variable domain, in which reference TRBV14 and TRBJ1-2 provide the parts outside the CDR3, is EAGVTQFPSHSVIEKGQTVTLRCDPISGHDNLYWYRRVMGKEIKFLLHFVKESKQDESGMPNNRFLAERTGGTYSTLKVQPAELEDSGVYFCASSNDRIRGYTFGSGTRLTVV.

The chain recombines TRBV19 with TRBJ1-5; TRBD1 agrees at 10 bases. The CDR3 length is 16 residues. Germline CDR1 reads LNHDA; CDR2 reads SQIVND (reference sequence). V lost 10 bases and J lost 1; bases outside the gene matches: 10. CDR3 sequence reads: CATNPTGGASNQPQHF. The CDR3, as DNA: TGTGCCACTAACCCGACAGGGGGCGCGAGCAATCAGCCCCAGCATTTT.

V gene TRBV30 combines with J gene TRBJ2-7; 8 bases agree with TRBD1. Germline V CDR1 and CDR2: GTSNPN, SVGIG (reference sequence). The trim removed 2 bases at V and 4 bases at J, leaving 10 bases unmatched. There are 15 residues in the CDR3. The DNA of the CDR3 is TGTGCCTGGAGTTCCGGGACAGGCCCCTCTTACGAGCAGTACTTC. This sequence encodes CAWSSGTGPSYEQYF.

The V call is TRBV7-2, the J call TRBJ2-7; no clear D gene. CDR3 length: 13 amino acids. From germline, CDR1 is SGHTA and CDR2 FQGNSA. The germline V and J ends were trimmed by 3 bases and 2 bases, with 8 bases remaining between them. CDR3 region: CASSFSHPYEQYF. The DNA of the CDR3 is TGTGCCAGCAGCTTTTCTCATCCCTACGAGCAGTACTTC.

The genes are TRBV6-5 and TRBJ2-7, with 8 bases lining up with TRBD1. V was pared by 6 bases and J by 1 base, with 5 bases of the junction left unmatched. CDR1 and CDR2 (germline): MNHEY, SVGAGI. The CDR3 consists of 14 residues. CDR3 bases: TGTGCCAGCAGCAGGGACAGGAGATCCTACGAGCAGTACTTC. Its translation is CASSRDRRSYEQYF.

The rearrangement joins TRBV30 to TRBJ2-1; the match to TRBD1 covers 8 bases. Germline CDR1 reads GTSNPN; CDR2 reads SVGIG (reference sequence). The CDR3 runs 13 residues. V was pared by 2 bases and J by 9 bases, with 6 bases of the junction left unmatched. This chain's CDR3 is CAWSRQGSGEQFF. The DNA of the CDR3 is TGTGCCTGGAGTAGACAGGGGAGCGGTGAGCAGTTCTTC.

V is TRBV19 and J is TRBJ2-5, with 8 bases lining up with TRBD1. V gave up 2 bases and J gave up 5 bases; unmatched junction bases: 7. Germline V gives CDR1 LNHDA, CDR2 SQIVND (reference sequence). The CDR3 is 15 residues long. The DNA of the CDR3 is TGTGCCAGTAGTATACCGAGGACAGGGACGGAGACCCAGTACTTC. Translated: CASSIPRTGTETQYF.

The J gene is TRBJ2-7, the V gene TRBV6-5, with D tentatively TRBD2 (6 bases). This CDR3 has 14 amino acids. V lost 8 bases, J lost 2 bases, and 16 bases lay in between. CDR1 MNHEY and CDR2 SVGAGI come from the germline V gene. DNA of the CDR3: TGTGCCAGCGGGGCGAGCGCGGGGACCTACGAGCAGTACTTC. The encoded protein is CASGASAGTYEQYF.

This clone was observed a single time. The CDR3 DNA reads TGTGCCAGCAGCATAGGCGGCACCGGGGAGCTGTTTTTT. Translated: CASSIGGTGELFF. The genes are TRBV9 and TRBJ2-2, with D hard to call. Germline V gene lookup returns CDR1 SGDLS and CDR2 YYNGEE. CDR3 length equals 13 residues. V was clipped by 4 bases and J by 4 bases, with 8 bases between them.

The chain uses TRBV7-8 and TRBJ1-6; D possibly corresponds to TRBD1 (5 bases). The CDR3 loop spans 14 amino acids. V gave up 3 bases and J gave up 10 bases, with 13 bases separating them. CDR1 is SGHVS and CDR2 is FQNEAQ in the germline V gene. The DNA of the CDR3 is TGTGCCAGCAGCTTTGCTGGGGCTGGGTCACCCCTCCACTTT. It encodes CASSFAGAGSPLHF.

The CDR3 DNA sequence: TGTGCCATCAGCCTGGGACTAGCGGGAGACGAGCAGTACTTC. Amino acids: CAISLGLAGDEQYF. V gene TRBV10-3 combines with J gene TRBJ2-7; 14 bases are shared with TRBD2. Germline CDR1 ENHRY, CDR2 SYGVKD. J was trimmed by 5 bases and V by 6 bases; bases with no gene match: 3. The CDR3 totals 14 residues.

This sequence joins TRBV4-3 and TRBJ2-7; 10 bases line up with TRBD1. Germline values: CDR1 LGHNA, CDR2 YSLEER. The CDR3 has 15 amino acids. With V trimmed by 3 bases and J by 3 bases, 5 bases remained unmatched. This CDR3 is CASSHRQGAVYEQYF. CDR3 DNA: TGCGCCAGCAGCCATAGACAGGGGGCGGTCTACGAGCAGTACTTC.

The rearrangement joins TRBV27 to TRBJ2-7; the match to TRBD2 covers 8 bases. This CDR3 spans 16 amino acids. Trimming took 8 bases from V and 3 from J; bases not matched to a gene: 15. Germline assignment: CDR1 MNHEY and CDR2 SMNVEV (reference sequence). The CDR3 reads CASYIPGGQVGYEQYF. CDR3 DNA sequence: TGTGCCAGCTATATCCCGGGGGGGCAGGTCGGCTACGAGCAGTACTTC.

V gene TRBV29-1 combines with J gene TRBJ1-5; TRBD1 is a possible D gene (5 bases). The CDR3 loop spans 13 amino acids. Deletions cut 4 bases from V and 2 bases from J, with 9 bases between. Germline CDR1 is SQVTM and CDR2 is ANQGSEA. CDR3 in amino acids: CSVAREGNQPQHF. CDR3 DNA sequence: TGCAGCGTTGCCAGGGAAGGCAATCAGCCCCAGCATTTT. Full variable domain (rest looked up from reference TRBV29-1 and TRBJ1-5): SAVISQKPSRDICQRGTSLTIQCQVDSQVTMMFWYRQQPGQSLTLIATANQGSEATYESGFVIDKFPISRPNLTFSTLTVSNMSPEDSSIYLCSVAREGNQPQHFGDGTRLSIL.

The CDR3 sequence: CASSSTGGSNTEAFF. In nucleotides, the CDR3 is TGTGCCAGTAGTTCCACGGGGGGTTCGAACACTGAAGCTTTCTTT. V and J are TRBV19 and TRBJ1-1; D possibly corresponds to TRBD1 (5 bases). The germline V and J ends were trimmed by 5 bases and 1 base, with 14 bases remaining between them. The CDR3 is 15 amino acids. Germline V gene lookup returns CDR1 LNHDA and CDR2 SQIVND (reference sequence).

The CDR3: CASSQGSAVNTEAFF. The DNA for the CDR3 is TGCGCCAGCAGCCAAGGGTCAGCCGTGAACACTGAAGCTTTCTTT. The chain carries TRBV4-1 and TRBJ1-1, with D unclear. Per the germline V gene, CDR1 is MGHRA and CDR2 is YSYEKL. The ends were cut back, 1 base at V and 0 bases at J, with 9 bases in the middle. The CDR3 covers 15 residues.

In DNA form, the CDR3 reads TGTGCCAGCAGCTTTGCGTGGATAGCTGAAGCTTTCTTT. Amino acids: CASSFAWIAEAFF. The genes are TRBV7-2 and TRBJ1-1; D is unclear. The CDR3 covers 13 residues. With 3 bases removed from V and 6 bases from J, the gap between germline ends came to 11 bases. Germline assignment: CDR1 SGHTA and CDR2 FQGNSA.

On this clone itself: A much more abundant neighbour one base away suggests this may be a read error. V is TRBV7-2 and J is TRBJ2-7; D possibly uses TRBD1 or TRBD2 (5 bases each). The germline CDR1 and CDR2 sequences are SGHTA and FQGNSA. This CDR3 contains 16 residues. V lost 5 bases, J lost 3 bases, and 20 bases lay in between. The CDR3 coding sequence is TGTGCCAGCAGCACCTACCCCCGGGACGGATTCTACGAGCAGTACTTC. Translating gives CASSTYPRDGFYEQYF.